These T cell receptor beta chains were read from a single sample in a study of blood T cell repertoires in COVID-19. The protocol was immunoSEQ multiplex PCR, while the TCRdb copy is restricted to in-frame clones and leaves out a portion. This sample has about 240,000 clones, with roughly 81% found just once. The sequencing input was peripheral blood. These receptors were collected from a man aged 50 to 60 with acute or convalescent COVID-19. Both conserved end residues are part of each CDR3. The D gene is left open where the match is weak.

cdr3_length,d_call,j_call,v_call,cdr3_aa,cdr3_nt
14,NA,TRBJ1-1,TRBV2,CASSLGGLSTEAFF,TGTGCCAGCAGTTTGGGAGGGTTGAGCACTGAAGCTTTCTTT
14,TRBD1,TRBJ1-1,TRBV18,CASSATGMNTEAFF,TGTGCCAGCTCGGCGACAGGGATGAACACTGAAGCTTTCTTT
15,NA,TRBJ1-4,TRBV5-1,CASSLGSPWEEKLFF,TGCGCCAGCAGCCTGGGGAGTCCCTGGGAGGAAAAACTGTTTTTT
12,NA,TRBJ1-6,TRBV12-3/TRBV12-4,CASSFGGSPLHF,TGTGCCAGCAGTTTCGGGGGGTCACCCCTCCACTTT
14,TRBD1,TRBJ2-5,TRBV9,CASSAGTGEETQYF,TGTGCCAGCAGCGCGGGGACAGGGGAAGAGACCCAGTACTTC
14,TRBD1,TRBJ2-1,TRBV19,CASSDRVGNNEQFF,TGTGCCAGTAGCGACAGGGTCGGTAACAATGAGCAGTTCTTC
14,TRBD1,TRBJ1-2,TRBV15,CATSKGTGTVAYTF,TGTGCCACCAGCAAGGGGACAGGGACGGTGGCCTACACCTTC
15,NA,TRBJ1-1,TRBV19,CASSMSGEGNTEAFF,TGTGCCAGTAGTATGTCAGGGGAAGGAAACACTGAAGCTTTCTTT
17,TRBD1,TRBJ1-2,TRBV3-1/TRBV3-2,CASSPRIRDRGPRGYTF,TGTGCCAGCAGCCCAAGGATCCGGGACAGGGGGCCAAGAGGCTACACCTTC
17,TRBD2,TRBJ2-1,TRBV10-3,CAISESGLAGVYNEQFF,TGTGCCATCAGTGAGTCGGGACTAGCGGGAGTCTACAATGAGCAGTTCTTC
14,TRBD1,TRBJ2-2,TRBV5-1,CASSLWQGAGELFF,TGCGCCAGCAGCTTGTGGCAGGGGGCCGGGGAGCTGTTTTTT